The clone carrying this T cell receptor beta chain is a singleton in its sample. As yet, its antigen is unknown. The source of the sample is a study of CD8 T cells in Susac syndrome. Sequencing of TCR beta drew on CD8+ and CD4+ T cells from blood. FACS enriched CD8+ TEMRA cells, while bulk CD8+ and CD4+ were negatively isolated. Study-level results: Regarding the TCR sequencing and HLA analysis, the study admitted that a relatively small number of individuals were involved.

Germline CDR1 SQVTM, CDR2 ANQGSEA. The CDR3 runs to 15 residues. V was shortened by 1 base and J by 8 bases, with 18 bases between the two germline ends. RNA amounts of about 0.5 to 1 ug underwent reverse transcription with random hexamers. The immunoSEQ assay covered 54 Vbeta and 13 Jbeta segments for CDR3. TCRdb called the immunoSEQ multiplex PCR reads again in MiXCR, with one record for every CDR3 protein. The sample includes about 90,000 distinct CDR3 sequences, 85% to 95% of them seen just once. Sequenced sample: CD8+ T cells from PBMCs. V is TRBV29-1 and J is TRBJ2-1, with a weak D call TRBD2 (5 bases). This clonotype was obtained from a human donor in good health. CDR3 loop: CSVEVIWAAGDEQFF. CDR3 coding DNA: TGCAGCGTTGAAGTAATATGGGCCGCGGGCGATGAGCAGTTCTTC.